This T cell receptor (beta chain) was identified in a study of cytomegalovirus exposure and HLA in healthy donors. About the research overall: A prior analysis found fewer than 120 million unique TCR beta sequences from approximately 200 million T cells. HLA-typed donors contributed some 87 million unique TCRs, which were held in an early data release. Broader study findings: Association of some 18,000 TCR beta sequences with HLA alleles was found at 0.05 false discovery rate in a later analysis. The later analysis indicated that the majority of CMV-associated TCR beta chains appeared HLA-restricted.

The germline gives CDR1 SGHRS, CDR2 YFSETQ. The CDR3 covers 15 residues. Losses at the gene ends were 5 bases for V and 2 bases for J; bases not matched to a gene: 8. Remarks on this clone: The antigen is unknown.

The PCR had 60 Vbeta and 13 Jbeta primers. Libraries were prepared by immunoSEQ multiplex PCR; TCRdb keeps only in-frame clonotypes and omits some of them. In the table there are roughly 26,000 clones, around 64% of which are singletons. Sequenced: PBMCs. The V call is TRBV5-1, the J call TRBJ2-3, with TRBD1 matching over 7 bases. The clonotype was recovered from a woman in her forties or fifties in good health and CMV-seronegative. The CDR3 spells CASRETGFVTDTQYF. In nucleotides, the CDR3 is TGCGCCAGCAGGGAGACAGGGTTCGTCACAGATACGCAGTATTTT.